This T cell receptor (beta chain) was sequenced during a study of blood T cell repertoires in COVID-19. Profiled with immunoSEQ multiplex PCR; TCRdb holds only in-frame clones, not every one. The table lists around 260,000 clones, 88% of them singletons, with roughly a tenth in the top ten. This clone was counted between two and nine times. This sequence originates from a woman aged 65 to 85 with COVID-19, enrolled during active disease. The sequencing input was peripheral blood.

The CDR3 sequence: CASRTGTALYGYTF. CDR3 coding DNA: TGTGCCAGTAGGACCGGGACAGCCCTCTATGGCTACACCTTC. This chain joins TRBV19 and TRBJ1-2; the match to TRBD1 covers 7 bases. The CDR3 spans 14 residues. Looked up from germline, CDR1 is LNHDA and CDR2 is SQIVND (reference sequence). With 6 bases clipped from V and 4 bases from J, the junction kept 8 bases outside the gene matches.